Reported below is one T cell receptor beta chain. Its specificity is not known. With V trimmed by 8 bases and J by 0 bases, 4 bases remained unmatched. Germline assignment: CDR1 MNHEY and CDR2 SMNVEV (reference sequence). The CDR3 totals 14 residues. The researchers isolated CD4+ and CD8+ T cells from PBMCs by sorting. Extracted RNA was reverse transcribed, and the resulting cDNA served as sequencing template. Here immunoSEQ multiplex PCR was the method, and the copy in TCRdb shows in-frame clones only, minus some. Among 100,000 to 150,000 clones listed, about 50% were seen once. This specimen belongs to a study of CD8+ T cells in alopecia areata. Points from the study as a whole: Scalp samples also contribute reads from the resident alphabeta T cells found in normal skin.

Sequencing was done on a sample of NKG2D-low CD8+ T cells sorted from blood. This chain uses TRBV27 with TRBJ2-1, with 7 positions matching TRBD2. The receptor's source is a human donor with alopecia areata. The CDR3 coding sequence is TGTGCCAGCGCCGGCGGGGGCTCCTACAATGAGCAGTTCTTC. It encodes CASAGGGSYNEQFF.